One and the same sample provided the 25 T cell receptor beta chains below, sequenced in a study of blood T cells in healthy people across ages. The second PCR ran 7 to 11 cycles with a sample-barcoded 5' primer and J-beta primers. A single record per CDR3 protein comes from TCRdb applying MiXCR to the 5' RACE reads. The table records about 620,000 distinct CDR3 sequences, around 21% of them present only once. The sequenced material came from blood. The receptors derive from a man between 65 and 85 years old in good health.

The rearrangement joins TRBV7-2 to TRBJ2-7; D remains ambiguous. Trimming pared 1 base from V and 3 bases from J, leaving 13 bases between. The germline V gene has CDR1 SGHTA and CDR2 FQGNSA. CDR3 length equals 15 residues. The CDR3 is CASSLEFGGYYEQYF. The CDR3 coding sequence is TGTGCCAGCAGCTTAGAGTTCGGCGGTTACTACGAGCAGTACTTC.

This clonotype was seen more than once but under ten times. The rearrangement uses TRBV18 and TRBJ2-2, with D uncertain. Germline CDR1 is KGHSH and CDR2 is LQKENI. The CDR3 spans 12 residues. Trimming took off 5 bases at V and 7 bases at J, with 8 bases between the two ends. CDR3 amino acids: CASSTPGGELFF. The CDR3 nucleotides are TGTGCCAGCTCAACCCCGGGCGGGGAGCTGTTTTTT.

The chain is built from TRBV28 and TRBJ1-4, with a possible D match to TRBD1 (6 bases). Germline V gives CDR1 MDHEN, CDR2 SYDVKM. The CDR3 contains 15 residues. Trimming stripped 7 bases from V and 6 bases from J, with 18 bases between. CDR3 coding DNA: TGTGCCAGCACCGTTTTAGGGACACCCCATGAAAAACTGTTTTTT. This translates into CASTVLGTPHEKLFF. The entire variable domain, with the rest obtained from reference TRBV28 and TRBJ1-4, is as follows: DVKVTQSSRYLVKRTGEKVFLECVQDMDHENMFWYRQDPGLGLRLIYFSYDVKMKEKGDIPEGYSVSREKKERFSLILESASTNQTSMYLCASTVLGTPHEKLFFGSGTQLSVL.

The V gene is TRBV20-1, the J gene TRBJ2-1; no definite D call. The CDR3 has 13 residues. The germline V gene encodes CDR1 DFQATT and CDR2 SNEGSKA (reference sequence). Trimming cost V 3 bases and J 5 bases, with 11 bases left between them. The CDR3 loop is CSASRVINNEQFF. The CDR3 DNA is TGCAGTGCTAGTAGGGTGATAAACAATGAGCAGTTCTTC.

The V and J genes are TRBV29-1 and TRBJ2-5; TRBD2 agrees at 15 bases. The J call is uncertain, as TRBJ2-1 better fits the DNA end. The CDR3 is 17 amino acids. Germline V gene data show CDR1 as SQVTM and CDR2 as ANQGSEA. The CDR3 is CSVEGGTSGRILNEQFF. DNA of the CDR3: TGCAGCGTTGAAGGAGGGACTAGCGGGAGGATTCTAAATGAGCAGTTCTTC.

The chain is built from TRBV14 and TRBJ2-1, with D perhaps TRBD2 (5 bases). The CDR3 spans 13 residues. Looked up from germline, CDR1 is SGHDN and CDR2 is FVKESK. V shed 6 bases and J shed 4 bases, with 10 bases lying between them. The CDR3 DNA reads TGTGCCAGCAGGGCAGGACTTTACAATGAGCAGTTCTTC. Translated: CASRAGLYNEQFF.

This clonotype was detected a few times. The rearrangement links TRBV20-1 to TRBJ2-2; 9 positions agree with TRBD2. The ends lost 2 bases at V and 1 base at J; junction bases unmatched: 5. Germline V gene sequence: CDR1 DFQATT, CDR2 SNEGSKA (reference sequence). The CDR3 consists of 16 residues. The CDR3 sequence is CSARKGLAKNTGELFF. CDR3 DNA: TGCAGTGCTAGAAAGGGACTAGCAAAGAACACCGGGGAGCTGTTTTTT.

This clonotype was detected a few times. The CDR3 bases are TGCAGCGGTGTAGAGGCACAAGAGACCCAGTACTTC. Protein sequence: CSGVEAQETQYF. The chain is built from TRBV29-1 and TRBJ2-5; D gene unclear. Germline-derived CDR1 and CDR2 are SQVTM and ANQGSEA. The CDR3 has 12 residues. The V end lost 7 bases, the J end lost 2 bases, and 11 bases lay between the germline ends. The variable domain in full, with the rest retrieved from reference TRBV29-1 and TRBJ2-5, is SAVISQKPSRDICQRGTSLTIQCQVDSQVTMMFWYRQQPGQSLTLIATANQGSEATYESGFVIDKFPISRPNLTFSTLTVSNMSPEDSSIYLCSGVEAQETQYFGPGTRLLVL.

J is TRBJ2-2 and V is TRBV7-3; D is unresolved. Trimming cost V 0 bases and J 7 bases, with 12 bases left between them. This CDR3 has 15 amino acids. Germline V CDR1 and CDR2: SGHTA, FQGTGA. CDR3 coding DNA: TGTGCCAGCAGCTTAACGCCCAGTTTGGGCGGGGAGCTGTTTTTT. Translation: CASSLTPSLGGELFF.

This clonotype was counted a few times. This rearrangement joins TRBV5-1 to TRBJ2-2, with TRBD2 matching over 8 bases. J gave up 0 bases and V 4 bases, and 2 bases lay outside the gene matches. The CDR3 contains 15 residues. Germline V gene data show CDR1 as SGHRS and CDR2 as YFSETQ. The chain's CDR3 is CASSLTSANTGELFF. Written as DNA, the CDR3 is TGCGCCAGCAGCCTGACTAGCGCGAACACCGGGGAGCTGTTTTTT.

The chain employs TRBV4-1 and TRBJ1-6; 10 nucleotides align to TRBD1. The CDR3 has 15 amino acids. The junction had 7 bases not matched to a gene; V was cut back by 5 bases and J by 9 bases. In germline, CDR1 is MGHRA, CDR2 YSYEKL. The CDR3: CASSIPGTGVSPLHF. The CDR3 DNA follows: TGCGCCAGCAGCATCCCCGGGACAGGGGTTTCACCCCTCCACTTT.

This clonotype was picked up many times. The chain has TRBV29-1 and TRBJ2-5; TRBD1 matches 8 bases. The CDR3 is 11 residues long. Germline loops: CDR1 SQVTM, CDR2 ANQGSEA. Unmatched junction bases numbered 1, after V lost 4 bases and J lost 6 bases. The CDR3 sequence: CSVGQGQTQYF. In DNA form, the CDR3 reads TGCAGCGTTGGACAGGGGCAGACCCAGTACTTC.

This clonotype was counted at least ten times. The chain couples TRBV18 to TRBJ2-5, with unresolved D. V was clipped by 3 bases and J by 3 bases, with 5 bases between them. This CDR3 region has 12 residues. In germline, CDR1 is KGHSH, CDR2 LQKENI. CDR3: CASSPREETQYF. The CDR3, as DNA: TGTGCCAGCTCACCCCGGGAAGAGACCCAGTACTTC.

The V gene is TRBV10-3, the J gene TRBJ2-4, with D maybe TRBD2 (5 bases). CDR3 length: 16 residues. CDR1 and CDR2 (germline): ENHRY, SYGVKD. V shed 4 bases and J shed 0 bases, with 13 bases lying between them. CDR3 protein: CAISAGVAGAKNIQYF. The CDR3 bases are TGTGCCATCAGTGCCGGGGTTGCGGGAGCCAAAAACATTCAGTACTTC.

This clonotype appeared a few times. This sequence joins TRBV4-1 and TRBJ2-1, with D unclear. The CDR3 spans 16 residues. V dropped 2 bases and J dropped 0 bases, with 11 bases sitting between them. Germline loops: CDR1 MGHRA, CDR2 YSYEKL. CDR3 protein: CASSQSPESSYNEQFF. The DNA for the CDR3 is TGCGCCAGCAGCCAATCCCCCGAGAGCTCCTACAATGAGCAGTTCTTC.

The chain has TRBV28 and TRBJ1-2; D is unclear. CDR3 length: 12 amino acids. Per the germline V gene, CDR1 is MDHEN and CDR2 is SYDVKM. Deletions cut 6 bases from V and 7 bases from J, with 12 bases between. The CDR3 DNA is TGTGCCAGCAGCGTGTTAGAGTTTGGCTACACCTTC. Its protein is CASSVLEFGYTF.

This clonotype has just a few counts. CDR3: CASSLLALKYEQYF. The CDR3, as DNA: TGTGCCAGCAGTTTGCTCGCGCTTAAGTACGAGCAGTACTTC. This chain uses TRBV28 with TRBJ2-7; no reliable D call. The CDR3 extends over 14 amino acids. CDR1 and CDR2 (germline): MDHEN, SYDVKM. Trimming left V 3 bases short and J 4 bases short, with 13 bases between. Full variable domain (missing parts from reference TRBV28 and TRBJ2-7): DVKVTQSSRYLVKRTGEKVFLECVQDMDHENMFWYRQDPGLGLRLIYFSYDVKMKEKGDIPEGYSVSREKKERFSLILESASTNQTSMYLCASSLLALKYEQYFGPGTRLTVT.

Only a few counts were recorded for this clonotype. The rearrangement uses TRBV5-1 and TRBJ1-6, with D unresolved. Trimming pared 3 bases from V and 10 bases from J, leaving 14 bases between. The CDR3 loop spans 14 amino acids. Per germline, CDR1 SGHRS and CDR2 YFSETQ. The CDR3: CASSSDVTKSPLHF. The CDR3 DNA sequence: TGCGCCAGCAGCTCGGACGTCACTAAATCACCCCTCCACTTT.

This clonotype came up a few times. Being one base from a much bigger clone, this may be a read error. The genes are TRBV28 and TRBJ2-7; D is possibly TRBD2 (5 bases). Looked up from germline, CDR1 is MDHEN and CDR2 is SYDVKM. The V end was cut by 4 bases, the J end by 3 bases, with 10 bases between. This CDR3 contains 13 residues. CDR3 in amino acids: CASSSGVFYEQYF. The CDR3 DNA is TGTGCCAGCAGTTCCGGGGTCTTCTACGAGCAGTACTTC.

This clonotype was detected only a few times. The V gene is TRBV3-1, the J gene TRBJ2-4, with a weak D call TRBD1 (6 bases). The length of the CDR3 is 14 residues. The V end lost 4 bases, the J end lost 3 bases, and 10 bases lay between the germline ends. Germline CDR1 and CDR2: LGHDT and YNNKEL (reference sequence). This CDR3 is CASSPSTGKNIQYF. The DNA for the CDR3 is TGTGCCAGCAGCCCTTCGACAGGCAAAAACATTCAGTACTTC.

This clonotype was seen a few times. The genes are TRBV18 and TRBJ1-1; possible D gene TRBD1, 5 bases. Trimming shortened V by 1 base and J by 4 bases, and 13 bases separated the two germline ends. Germline CDR1 is KGHSH and CDR2 is LQKENI. The CDR3 has 15 residues. Written as DNA, the CDR3 is TGTGCCAGCTCACCACTTGGGACCGCGGGCACTGAAGCTTTCTTT. This gives the protein CASSPLGTAGTEAFF.

This chain uses TRBV20-1 with TRBJ2-3; TRBD2 aligns across 12 bases. Trimming at V came to 1 base and at J to 4 bases, leaving 9 bases not matched to a gene. The V gene's germline CDR1 is DFQATT and CDR2 SNEGSKA (reference sequence). This CDR3 is built from 17 residues. CDR3 bases: TGCAGTGCTAGAGCCTCGACTAGCGGGAGTTGGGCAGATACGCAGTATTTT. Encoded protein: CSARASTSGSWADTQYF.

This clonotype was seen a few times. The V call is TRBV4-1, the J call TRBJ1-6; 10 positions match TRBD1. The germline gives CDR1 MGHRA, CDR2 YSYEKL. Trimming took 0 bases from V and 7 from J; bases not matched to a gene: 9. The CDR3 has 18 residues. The CDR3 protein is CASSQDSGQGVSNSPLHF. The DNA for the CDR3 is TGCGCCAGCAGCCAAGATAGCGGACAGGGGGTTTCGAATTCACCCCTCCACTTT.

This rearrangement joins TRBV29-1 to TRBJ2-7, with unresolved D. This CDR3 is 14 amino acids long. The germline V and J ends were trimmed by 4 bases and 2 bases, with 15 bases remaining between them. Germline V CDR1 and CDR2: SQVTM, ANQGSEA. The CDR3 loop reads CSVVKGGGPYEQYF. The CDR3 DNA reads as TGCAGCGTTGTAAAAGGTGGTGGGCCCTACGAGCAGTACTTC.

Only a few counts were recorded for this clonotype. The J gene is TRBJ1-5, the V gene TRBV6-1; D not certain. The V and J ends lost 0 bases and 1 base respectively, with 4 bases between them. Germline CDR1 is MNHNS and CDR2 is SASEGT. There are 14 residues in the CDR3. CDR3 bases: TGTGCCAGCAGTGAAGCTCACAGCAATCAGCCCCAGCATTTT. It is translated as CASSEAHSNQPQHF.